A single TCR beta chain is shown here with its context. The antigen is undetermined. Germline V gene lookup returns CDR1 DFQATT and CDR2 SNEGSKA (reference sequence). Trimming removed 5 bases from V and 6 bases from J; junction bases left unmatched: 4. This CDR3 region has 12 residues. This entry is derived from a study of early T cells in non-severe SARS-CoV-2 infection. Study details: It was bulk RNA from unsorted whole blood that was sequenced, and the chains were unpaired.

Whole-study findings and limits: Clonotype matching in VDJdb favored anti-spike CD8 responses and did not capture private and CD4 specificities.

MiXCR was run by TCRdb on the 5' RACE reads, yielding one entry per CDR3 protein. The sample contains around 40,000 distinct CDR3 sequences, over 5% of which appear only once. The source of this sequence is an adult who was a healthcare worker with PCR-confirmed SARS-CoV-2 infection or an uninfected control (not recorded which). The sequenced material came from whole blood. The chain joins TRBV20-1 to TRBJ1-5; 7 bases line up with TRBD1. CDR3 protein: CSAETGFQPQHF. The CDR3, as DNA: TGCAGTGCTGAGACAGGGTTTCAGCCCCAGCATTTT.